The clone carrying this T cell receptor (beta chain) has only one observation. Its specificity is not known. This sample stems from a study of Ad26.COV2.S vaccination and SARS-CoV-2 variants. About the research overall: Ad26.COV2.S arm of COV1001 included the donor. Participants got Ad26.COV2.S intramuscularly, once or twice 56 days apart.

Treatment here: 15 to 20 received Ad26.COV2.S at low or high dose, single or two shots; about 5 received placebo; per-sample allocation not given. On day 63 after the first injection, vaccine and placebo recipients gave samples. Findings of the study overall: Substantial post-vaccination breadth of spike-specific CD8+ and CD4+ T cell responses was reported. Vaccinees displayed broader spike-specific TCR repertoires than placebo recipients.

The CDR3 runs to 13 residues. With 8 bases removed from V and 5 bases from J, the gap between germline ends came to 15 bases. Germline V gene data show CDR1 as MNHEY and CDR2 as SVGAGI. Sequencing used immunoSEQ multiplex PCR; TCRdb keeps in-frame clones, though not all of them. The table lists hundreds of thousands of clones, around 84% of them singletons, with about 3.5% in the top ten. This clonotype was sampled from a person aged 18-65 years who received the Ad26.COV2.S COVID-19 vaccine or a placebo. The starting material was peripheral blood, obtained in a trial of Ad26.COV2.S vaccine versus placebo. The rearrangement joins TRBV6-5 to TRBJ1-2; weak D call: TRBD1 (5 bases). CDR3 amino acids: CASVWDAIYGYTF. In DNA, the CDR3 is TGTGCCAGCGTTTGGGACGCCATTTATGGCTACACCTTC.